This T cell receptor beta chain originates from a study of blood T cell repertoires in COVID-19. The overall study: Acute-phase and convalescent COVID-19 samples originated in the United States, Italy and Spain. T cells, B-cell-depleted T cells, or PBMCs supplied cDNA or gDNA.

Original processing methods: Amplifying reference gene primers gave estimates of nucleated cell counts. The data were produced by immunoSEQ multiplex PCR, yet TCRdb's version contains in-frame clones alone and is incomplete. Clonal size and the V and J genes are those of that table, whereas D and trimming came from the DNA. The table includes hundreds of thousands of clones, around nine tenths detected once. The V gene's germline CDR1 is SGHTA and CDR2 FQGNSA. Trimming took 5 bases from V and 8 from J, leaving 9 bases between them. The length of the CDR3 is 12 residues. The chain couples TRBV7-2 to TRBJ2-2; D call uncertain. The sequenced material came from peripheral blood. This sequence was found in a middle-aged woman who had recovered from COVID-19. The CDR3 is CASSTQIGELFF. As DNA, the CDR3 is TGTGCCAGCAGCACTCAAATAGGGGAGCTGTTTTTT.